Detailed here is one T cell receptor (beta chain). Seattle patients were enrolled during active infection and followed longitudinally. This specimen belongs to a study of blood T cell repertoires in COVID-19. The germline V gene encodes CDR1 SGHKS and CDR2 YYEKEE (reference sequence). Trimming removed 0 bases at V and 0 bases at J, with 15 bases between. The CDR3 consists of 17 residues. Per the original methods: Amplification of reference gene primers provided the estimated nucleated cell counts. Produced via immunoSEQ multiplex PCR; TCRdb's table is partial and in-frame only. The D gene and trimming were derived from the DNA, and the V and J assignments and clone size from that table. The data hold 130,000 or so clones, with roughly 84% observed a single time.

Material: peripheral blood. The sequence was obtained from a man younger than 45 with COVID-19, enrolled during active disease. The rearrangement joins TRBV5-5 to TRBJ1-1, with TRBD1 as a possible D gene (5 bases). The CDR3 is CASSLALDAGMNTEAFF. DNA of the CDR3: TGTGCCAGCAGCTTGGCCTTAGATGCAGGGATGAACACTGAAGCTTTCTTT.